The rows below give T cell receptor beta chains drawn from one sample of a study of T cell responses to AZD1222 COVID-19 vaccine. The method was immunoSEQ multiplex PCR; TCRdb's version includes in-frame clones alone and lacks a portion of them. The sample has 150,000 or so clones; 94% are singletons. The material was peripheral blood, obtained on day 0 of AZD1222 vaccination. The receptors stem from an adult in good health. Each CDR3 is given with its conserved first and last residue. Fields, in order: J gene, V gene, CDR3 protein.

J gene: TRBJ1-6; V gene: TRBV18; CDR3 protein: CASSGQGNLPLHF
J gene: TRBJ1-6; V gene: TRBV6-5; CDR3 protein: CASRTGDSPLHF
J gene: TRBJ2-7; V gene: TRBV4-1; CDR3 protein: CASSQGQGNFYEQYF
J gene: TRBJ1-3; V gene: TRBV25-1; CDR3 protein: CASAKRQGGSAGNTIYF
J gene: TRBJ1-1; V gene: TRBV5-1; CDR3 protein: CASSFFRPGLNTEAFF
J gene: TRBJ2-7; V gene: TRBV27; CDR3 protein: CASTPGGRVDYEQYF
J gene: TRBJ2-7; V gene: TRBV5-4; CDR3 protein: CASSLGRTGVDEQYF
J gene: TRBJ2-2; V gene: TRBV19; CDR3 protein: CASSIGIGLTGELFF
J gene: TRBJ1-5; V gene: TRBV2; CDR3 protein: CASSLVPAEGPQHF
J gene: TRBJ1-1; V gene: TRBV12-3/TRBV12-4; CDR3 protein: CAITSGRQAFF
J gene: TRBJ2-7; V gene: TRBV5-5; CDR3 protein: CASSPGTKSSYEQYF
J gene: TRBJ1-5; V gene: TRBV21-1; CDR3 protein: CASTSRRGNQPQHF
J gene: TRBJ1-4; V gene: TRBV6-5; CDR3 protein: CASSYSAGKLFF